Included here is one T cell receptor (beta chain) sequence, with context. Its specificity is unknown. Sample time point: recipient sample about 28 days before transplant, after cytoreduction. Profiling relied on immunoSEQ multiplex PCR, and the TCRdb table lists in-frame clones only, not all of them. There are around 45,000 clones in the sample; roughly 80% occur only once, and 5.3% lies in the top ten. The CDR3 length is 13 residues. V was pared by 4 bases and J by 3 bases, with 8 bases between. Germline V CDR1 and CDR2: SNHLY, FYNNEI. This sample is part of a study of T cell clonotyping in hematopoietic cell transplantation. The wider study: Recipient samples before transplant were obtained post-cytoreduction. Regarding the study as a whole: After transplant, recipient diversity fell while pathologically expanded clonotypes grew through day 180. Few recipient clonotypes overlapped donors; over 95% were de novo at given depth. Without cell sorting, CD4 versus CD8 contributions remain unresolved.

The genes are TRBV2 and TRBJ2-3; the D gene is possibly TRBD2 (5 bases). The sequence came from a man aged 55 to 69 with myelodysplastic syndrome. Some clones in this sample may be carry-over from other donors' samples. This specimen consisted of peripheral blood mononuclear cells, obtained before stem cell transplant. CDR3 sequence reads: CASSGTGTDTQYF. In DNA form, the CDR3 reads TGTGCCAGCAGTGGGACTGGGACAGATACGCAGTATTTT.